This T cell receptor (beta chain) appears in the sequencing data of a study of blood T cell repertoires in COVID-19. Measured with immunoSEQ multiplex PCR; TCRdb has only the in-frame clones, and not every one. This table has 150,000 to 200,000 clones, less than 85% appearing once. Looked up from germline, CDR1 is SGHNT and CDR2 is YYREEE (reference sequence). The CDR3 covers 13 residues. Trimming removed 5 bases from V and 2 bases from J, with 10 bases in between. Specimen: PBMCs or T cells enriched from blood (not recorded which). The receptor was derived from an older woman with acute COVID-19. This chain links TRBV5-4 with TRBJ2-5; perhaps TRBD1 as D (6 bases). The DNA of the CDR3 is TGTGCCAGCAGTCCGGACAGTCAAGAGACCCAGTACTTC. Translating gives CASSPDSQETQYF. The whole variable domain, remainder taken from reference TRBV5-4 and TRBJ2-5, is ETGVTQSPTHLIKTRGQQVTLRCSSQSGHNTVSWYQQALGQGPQFIFQYYREEENGRGNFPPRFSGLQFPNYSSELNVNALELDDSALYLCASSPDSQETQYFGPGTRLLVL.